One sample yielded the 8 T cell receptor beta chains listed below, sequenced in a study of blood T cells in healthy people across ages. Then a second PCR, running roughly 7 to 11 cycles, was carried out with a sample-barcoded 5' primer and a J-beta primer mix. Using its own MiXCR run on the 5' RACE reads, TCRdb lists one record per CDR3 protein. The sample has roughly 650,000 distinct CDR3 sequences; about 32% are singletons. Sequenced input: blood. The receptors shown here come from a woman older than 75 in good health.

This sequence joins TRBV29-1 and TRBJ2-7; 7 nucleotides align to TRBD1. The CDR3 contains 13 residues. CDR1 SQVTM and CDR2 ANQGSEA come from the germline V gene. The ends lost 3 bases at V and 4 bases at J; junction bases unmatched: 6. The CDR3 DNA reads TGCAGCGTTGACGGTACAGGGGCATACGAGCAGTACTTC. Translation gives CSVDGTGAYEQYF.

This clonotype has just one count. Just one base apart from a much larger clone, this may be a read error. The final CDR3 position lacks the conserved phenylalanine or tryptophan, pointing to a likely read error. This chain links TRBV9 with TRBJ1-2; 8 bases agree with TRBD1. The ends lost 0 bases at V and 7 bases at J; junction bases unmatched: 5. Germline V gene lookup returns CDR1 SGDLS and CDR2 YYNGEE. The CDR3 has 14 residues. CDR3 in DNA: TGTGCCAGCAGCGTAGCTAACCAGGGGGCTGGCTACACCGTC. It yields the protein CASSVANQGAGYTV.

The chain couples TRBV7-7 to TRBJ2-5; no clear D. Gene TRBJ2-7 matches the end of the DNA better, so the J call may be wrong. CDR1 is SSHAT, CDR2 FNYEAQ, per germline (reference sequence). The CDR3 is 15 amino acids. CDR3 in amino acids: CASSSRHSDIYEQYF. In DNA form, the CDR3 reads TGTGCCAGCAGCTCCAGGCACAGTGATATCTACGAGCAGTACTTC.

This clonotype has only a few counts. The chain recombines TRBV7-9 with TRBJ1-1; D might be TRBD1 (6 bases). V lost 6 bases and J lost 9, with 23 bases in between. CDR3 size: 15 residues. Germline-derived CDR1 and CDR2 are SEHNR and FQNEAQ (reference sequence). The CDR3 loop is CASRASTGPAGQAFF. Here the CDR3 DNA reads TGTGCCAGCAGGGCATCGACAGGACCTGCAGGCCAAGCTTTCTTT.

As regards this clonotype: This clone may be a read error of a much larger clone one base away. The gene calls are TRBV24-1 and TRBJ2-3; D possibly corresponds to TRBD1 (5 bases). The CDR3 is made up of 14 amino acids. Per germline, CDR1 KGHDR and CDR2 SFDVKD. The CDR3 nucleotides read TGTGCCACCAGTGCATCCAGCCGCACAGGTACGCAGTATTTT. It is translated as CATSASSRTGTQYF.

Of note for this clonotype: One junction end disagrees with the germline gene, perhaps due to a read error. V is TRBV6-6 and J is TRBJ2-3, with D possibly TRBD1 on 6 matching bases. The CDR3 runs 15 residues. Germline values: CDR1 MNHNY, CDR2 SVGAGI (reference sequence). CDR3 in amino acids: CPSSYSGHGTDTQYF. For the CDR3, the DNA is TGTCCCAGCTCTTACTCGGGACATGGCACAGATACGCAGTATTTT.

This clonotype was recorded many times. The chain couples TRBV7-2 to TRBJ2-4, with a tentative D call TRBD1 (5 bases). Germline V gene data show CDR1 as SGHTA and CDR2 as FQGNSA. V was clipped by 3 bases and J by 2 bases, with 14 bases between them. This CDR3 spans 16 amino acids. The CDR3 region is CASSFRQGPPKNIQYF. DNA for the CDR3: TGTGCCAGCAGCTTTAGGCAGGGCCCGCCCAAAAACATTCAGTACTTC.

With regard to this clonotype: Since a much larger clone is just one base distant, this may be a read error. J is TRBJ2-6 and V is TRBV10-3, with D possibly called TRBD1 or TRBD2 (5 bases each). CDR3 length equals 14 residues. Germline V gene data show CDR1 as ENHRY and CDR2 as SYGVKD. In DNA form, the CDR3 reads TGTGCCATCGCCGGGGTAGGTGGGGCCAACGTCCAGACTTTC. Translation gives CAIAGVGGANVQTF.